The 14 T cell receptor beta chains given below trace back to one sample, sequenced in a study of T cell responses to AZD1222 COVID-19 vaccine. Here immunoSEQ multiplex PCR was the method, and the copy in TCRdb shows in-frame clones only, minus some. The sample holds 90,000 to 100,000 clones, roughly 90% seen once. The sequences come from peripheral blood, collected 28 days after the second AZD1222 dose. These receptors were collected from an adult who received the AZD1222 COVID-19 vaccine.

This CDR3 is CASSFRQTSTDTQYF. The CDR3 DNA is TGTGCCAGCAGCTTCCGGCAGACTAGCACAGATACGCAGTATTTT. The V and J genes are TRBV13 and TRBJ2-3, with D unclear. Trimming removed 3 bases from V and 0 bases from J, with 10 bases in between. The CDR3 sequence is 15 residues long. Germline CDR1 and CDR2: PRHDT and FYEKMQ (reference sequence).

CDR3 DNA sequence: TGCGCCAGCAGTTTATCCACAGGGAACACTGAAGCTTTCTTT. It encodes CASSLSTGNTEAFF. The chain is built from TRBV5-1 and TRBJ1-1, with D possibly being TRBD1 (5 bases). Germline CDR1 and CDR2: SGHRS and YFSETQ. Trimming cost V 5 bases and J 1 base, with 12 bases left between them. This CDR3 has 14 residues. Full variable domain (rest looked up from reference TRBV5-1 and TRBJ1-1): KAGVTQTPRYLIKTRGQQVTLSCSPISGHRSVSWYQQTPGQGLQFLFEYFSETQRNKGNFPGRFSGRQFSNSRSEMNVSTLELGDSALYLCASSLSTGNTEAFFGQGTRLTVV.

This chain uses TRBV14 with TRBJ1-6, with D unresolved. The CDR3 loop spans 15 amino acids. In germline, CDR1 is SGHDN, CDR2 FVKESK. The ends were cut back, 0 bases at V and 4 bases at J, with 7 bases in the middle. CDR3 DNA: TGTGCCAGCAGCCAAGATAACGGATATAATTCACCCCTCCACTTT. This encodes CASSQDNGYNSPLHF.

V is TRBV10-3 and J is TRBJ2-7, with 7 nucleotides matching TRBD1. The ends lost 2 bases at V and 4 bases at J; junction bases unmatched: 8. The CDR3 consists of 15 residues. Germline assignment: CDR1 ENHRY and CDR2 SYGVKD. The CDR3 DNA is TGTGCCATCAGTGAGCTAAGAGGGGGCGGATACGAGCAGTACTTC. This codes for CAISELRGGGYEQYF.

This clone was observed a single time. The chain links TRBV7-9 to TRBJ1-1; D call uncertain. The V end was cut by 5 bases, the J end by 0 bases, with 13 bases between. CDR3 length equals 15 residues. Germline CDR1 SEHNR, CDR2 FQNEAQ (reference sequence). The CDR3 sequence: CASSARTAMNTEAFF. The CDR3 coding sequence is TGTGCCAGCAGCGCCAGGACGGCGATGAACACTGAAGCTTTCTTT.

The rearrangement links TRBV11-1 to TRBJ2-3; 8 nucleotides agree with TRBD2. The CDR3 loop spans 15 amino acids. Germline values: CDR1 SGHAT, CDR2 FQDESV (reference sequence). The V and J ends lost 2 bases and 5 bases, in that order; junction bases with no gene match: 6. The CDR3 DNA is TGTGCCAGCAGCTTATCAGCGGGAGCAGGAGATACGCAGTATTTT. The encoded protein is CASSLSAGAGDTQYF.

This rearrangement joins TRBV27 to TRBJ2-1, with D unresolved. Germline V gene lookup returns CDR1 MNHEY and CDR2 SMNVEV (reference sequence). The CDR3 totals 13 residues. Deletions cut 5 bases from V and 8 bases from J, with 13 bases between. This chain's CDR3 is CASSALYGDEQFF. The CDR3 bases are TGTGCCAGCAGTGCCTTGTATGGCGATGAGCAGTTCTTC.

J is TRBJ1-1 and V is TRBV5-5; 9 bases match TRBD1. The CDR3 runs to 16 residues. CDR1 is SGHKS, CDR2 YYEKEE, per germline (reference sequence). With 4 bases clipped from V and 5 bases from J, the junction kept 12 bases outside the gene matches. CDR3 coding DNA: TGTGCCAGCAGCCAAGATACTTACAGGGGGCGGACTGAAGCTTTCTTT. This codes for CASSQDTYRGRTEAFF.

The CDR3 protein is CSGSGIGPGATDTQYF. The CDR3 nucleotides are TGCAGCGGGTCAGGGATCGGCCCAGGAGCCACAGATACGCAGTATTTT. This chain joins TRBV29-1 and TRBJ2-3; the D gene is possibly TRBD1 (5 bases). Trimming took 7 bases from V and 2 from J, leaving 22 bases between them. The CDR3 is made up of 16 amino acids. Germline V gene lookup returns CDR1 SQVTM and CDR2 ANQGSEA.

This chain links TRBV19 with TRBJ1-4; D not resolved. CDR3 size: 13 residues. V was pared by 3 bases and J by 5 bases, with 7 bases between. Germline values: CDR1 LNHDA, CDR2 SQIVND (reference sequence). The CDR3 protein is CASSISLNEKLFF. Here the CDR3 DNA reads TGTGCCAGTAGTATCTCCTTAAATGAAAAACTGTTTTTT.

This clone occurred a few times. The chain combines TRBV24-1 with TRBJ2-1, with 9 bases matching TRBD2. Germline values: CDR1 KGHDR, CDR2 SFDVKD. This CDR3 comprises 15 residues. After removal of 2 bases from V and 5 bases from J, the junction contained 3 bases not matched to a gene. CDR3 sequence reads: CATSDWSSGDNEQFF. CDR3 sequence (DNA): TGTGCCACCAGTGATTGGTCTAGCGGGGACAATGAGCAGTTCTTC.

This clone was picked up a small number of times. The chain is built from TRBV18 and TRBJ2-7; TRBD2 matches 8 bases. Germline V gene lookup returns CDR1 KGHSH and CDR2 LQKENI. With 2 bases clipped from V and 3 bases from J, the junction kept 12 bases outside the gene matches. CDR3 length: 17 residues. The CDR3 reads CASSPGSSLSGGYEQYF. CDR3 DNA: TGTGCCAGCTCACCAGGCAGCAGTCTGAGCGGGGGCTACGAGCAGTACTTC.

This clone appeared once. The DNA is left out, because the CDR3 cannot be placed on it with certainty; the CDR3 is given as TCRdb lists it. The gene calls are TRBV6-6 and TRBJ1-6. The CDR3 numbers 16 amino acids, ends counted. Germline-derived CDR1 and CDR2 are MNHNY and SVGAGI (reference sequence). CDR3 residues: CASSTSGRGENSPLHF.

The chain couples TRBV5-1 to TRBJ2-7; TRBD2 might be the D (7 bases). The CDR3 has 14 amino acids. From germline, CDR1 is SGHRS and CDR2 YFSETQ. Between the trimmed V and J ends, which lost 3 bases and 5 bases, there was a span of 15 bases. This chain's CDR3 is CASSYGGRENEQYF. The CDR3, as DNA: TGCGCCAGCAGCTACGGGGGGCGGGAGAACGAGCAGTACTTC.